This record looks at one T cell receptor (beta chain) sequence and its context. The CDR3 extends over 16 amino acids. Looked up from germline, CDR1 is SEHNR and CDR2 is FQNEAQ (reference sequence). With 1 base removed from V and 1 base from J, the gap between germline ends came to 11 bases. The data were obtained in a study of blood T cell repertoires in COVID-19. Here immunoSEQ multiplex PCR was the method, and the copy in TCRdb shows in-frame clones only, minus some. The sample yields about 400,000 clones, nearly 90% seen once. This chain uses TRBV7-9 with TRBJ1-3; maybe TRBD1 (5 bases). This receptor was identified in a woman aged 40 to 55 with acute COVID-19. The sample was PBMCs or T cells enriched from blood (not recorded which). The CDR3 region has the DNA TGTGCCAGCAGCTTAGAGCAGGGATTATCTGGAAACACCATATATTTT. Translating gives CASSLEQGLSGNTIYF.